The present TCR beta chain was sequenced within a study of blood T cell repertoires in COVID-19. About the research overall: Samples came from the United States, Italy and Spain, spanning acute and convalescent COVID-19. From T cells, B-cell-depleted T cells, or PBMCs came the material, which was cDNA or gDNA.

Enrolment of Seattle patients took place during active infection, and they were followed longitudinally. Authors' processing steps: Estimated nucleated cell counts came from reference gene primer amplification. Some clones are missing from TCRdb's copy, which holds only in-frame ones; the method was immunoSEQ multiplex PCR. The V and J calls and clone size are taken from that table; D and trimming were inferred from the DNA. The repertoire holds a few hundred thousand clones, with around 88% as singletons. Sequenced sample: peripheral blood. This receptor was taken from a woman aged 25 to 45 with COVID-19, enrolled during active disease.

The CDR3 sequence is CASSATGARDTEAFF. The CDR3 coding sequence is TGTGCCAGCAGCGCAACAGGGGCGAGGGACACTGAAGCTTTCTTT. The chain carries TRBV9 and TRBJ1-1; 7 positions match TRBD1. Germline trimming cut 3 bases from V and 3 bases from J; bases unmatched to any gene: 8. Germline assignment: CDR1 SGDLS and CDR2 YYNGEE. The CDR3 extends over 15 amino acids.